This T cell receptor (beta chain) was profiled in a study of shared clonotypes between healthy human individuals. Study-level points and caveats: Naive subsets usually exceeded memory subsets in estimated richness. Large depth notwithstanding, sorted-subset sequencing proved incomplete by rarefaction. Represented genetic and exposure-history diversity was restricted by having few donors.

The assay used deep level. Clones were read by immunoSEQ multiplex PCR, and TCRdb kept only the in-frame ones, dropping some. The sample yields 950,000 to 1,100,000 clones, approximately 68% seen once. As regards this clone: Its antigen is not known.

This TCR was recovered from a man aged 18 to 29 in good health. Sequencing was performed on memory CD4+ T cells sorted from blood. Regarding subset: CD45RA-negative fraction.

CDR3 in DNA: TGTGCCAGTAGTACCGCGTATGGCTACACCTTC. Its protein product is CASSTAYGYTF. This chain uses TRBV19 with TRBJ1-2, with D uncertain. CDR3 size: 11 residues. Trimming took 4 bases from V and 5 from J, leaving 5 bases between them. Germline-derived CDR1 and CDR2 are LNHDA and SQIVND (reference sequence).